One and the same sample provided the 32 T cell receptor beta chains below, sequenced in a study of T-cell memory formation after mild COVID-19. Using its own MiXCR run on the 5' RACE reads, TCRdb lists one record per CDR3 protein. The table has under 300,000 distinct CDR3 sequences, about 17% seen once. Sample: PBMCs or a T cell subset sorted from them (not recorded which). These receptors originate from a man between 18 and 35 years old who had mild COVID-19 (a few samples of this study predate the infection). Cell type and time point are not known.

This clonotype has just a few counts. This chain uses TRBV4-3 with TRBJ1-1, with D unclear. The germline gives CDR1 LGHNA, CDR2 YSLEER. The germline V and J ends were trimmed by 0 bases and 4 bases, with 24 bases remaining between them. The CDR3 runs 19 residues. CDR3: CASSQDLPRQARESTEAFF. CDR3 coding DNA: TGCGCCAGCAGCCAAGACCTACCCCGACAAGCACGTGAGAGCACTGAAGCTTTCTTT.

This clonotype has more than one count but fewer than ten. The chain links TRBV29-1 to TRBJ2-3, with D possibly being TRBD1 (6 bases). CDR1 is SQVTM, CDR2 ANQGSEA, per germline. Between the trimmed V and J ends, which lost 3 bases and 0 bases, there was a span of 10 bases. The CDR3 is 14 residues long. The CDR3 reads CSVDNRASTDTQYF. CDR3 in DNA: TGCAGCGTTGATAACAGGGCTAGCACAGATACGCAGTATTTT.

Only a few counts were recorded for this clonotype. The rearrangement joins TRBV29-1 to TRBJ1-2, with D uncertain. The length of the CDR3 is 13 residues. Germline values: CDR1 SQVTM, CDR2 ANQGSEA. V was shortened by 5 bases and J by 1 base, with 11 bases between the two germline ends. This CDR3 is CSVYLVDNYGYTF. CDR3 sequence (DNA): TGCAGCGTTTACTTGGTAGATAACTATGGCTACACCTTC.

The chain has TRBV5-1 and TRBJ1-5; 11 bases are a match to TRBD1. Germline values: CDR1 SGHRS, CDR2 YFSETQ. After removal of 10 bases from V and 4 bases from J, the junction contained 7 bases not matched to a gene. CDR3 size: 14 residues. CDR3 sequence (DNA): TGCGCCCGCGGGGGGACAGGGGGAAATCAGCCCCAGCATTTT. Its protein product is CARGGTGGNQPQHF.

V and J are TRBV7-2 and TRBJ1-1, with D maybe TRBD1 (6 bases). The germline V and J ends were trimmed by 5 bases and 6 bases, with 22 bases remaining between them. Germline V gene lookup returns CDR1 SGHTA and CDR2 FQGNSA. The CDR3 has 16 residues. CDR3 sequence: CASSRGTPLVGAEAFF. CDR3 bases: TGTGCCAGCAGCCGGGGGACACCCTTAGTGGGGGCTGAAGCTTTCTTT.

This clonotype turned up a few times. The V call is TRBV2, the J call TRBJ2-3; D is possibly TRBD2 (5 bases). This CDR3 is 14 amino acids long. V lost 1 base and J 0 bases, leaving 5 bases between the germline ends. The germline gives CDR1 SNHLY, CDR2 FYNNEI. Written as DNA, the CDR3 is TGTGCCAGCAGTGAAGTAGCGAGCACAGATACGCAGTATTTT. This translates into CASSEVASTDTQYF.

The rearrangement uses TRBV5-1 and TRBJ2-3, with TRBD1 identical over 9 bases. V lost 0 bases, J lost 3 bases, and 8 bases stayed unmatched. The germline V gene has CDR1 SGHRS and CDR2 YFSETQ. The CDR3 has 17 amino acids. In DNA form, the CDR3 reads TGCGCCAGCAGCTTGGCCGGCGACAGGGGGACAACAGATACGCAGTATTTT. It specifies CASSLAGDRGTTDTQYF.

This clonotype was detected only a few times. The genes are TRBV4-1 and TRBJ2-3; a possible D gene is TRBD2 (7 bases). Germline-derived CDR1 and CDR2 are MGHRA and YSYEKL. This CDR3 is 18 amino acids long. V was pared by 3 bases and J by 3 bases, with 22 bases between. This CDR3 reads CASSHPPEGGGLTDTQYF. The CDR3 region has the DNA TGCGCCAGCAGCCACCCCCCCGAGGGGGGGGGATTGACAGATACGCAGTATTTT.

The J gene is TRBJ2-5, the V gene TRBV19; either TRBD1 or TRBD2 may fit D (5 bases each). Trimming removed 5 bases at V and 2 bases at J, with 15 bases between. The CDR3 is made up of 15 amino acids. Germline CDR1 LNHDA, CDR2 SQIVND (reference sequence). The CDR3 coding sequence is TGTGCCAGTAGTGGGACGGGCATCCCTCAAGAGACCCAGTACTTC. This gives the protein CASSGTGIPQETQYF.

This chain joins TRBV6-5 and TRBJ1-2; D remains unclear. The V gene's germline CDR1 is MNHEY and CDR2 SVGAGI. This CDR3 region has 16 residues. Trimming left V 5 bases short and J 4 bases short, with 20 bases between. The CDR3 DNA sequence: TGTGCCAGCAGTCCCTCACCCTTCGGGAGGGCCTATGGCTACACCTTC. Amino acids: CASSPSPFGRAYGYTF.

This chain connects TRBV27 to TRBJ2-4; D may be TRBD2 (6 bases). Trimming shortened V by 5 bases and J by 3 bases, and 11 bases separated the two germline ends. This CDR3 comprises 14 residues. Germline V CDR1 and CDR2: MNHEY, SMNVEV (reference sequence). This CDR3 is CASSLGGDKNIQYF. The CDR3 nucleotides are TGTGCCAGCAGTCTGGGAGGAGACAAAAACATTCAGTACTTC.

This clonotype was detected a few times. The V and J genes are TRBV5-1 and TRBJ1-1; 8 bases agree with TRBD1. V was clipped by 0 bases and J by 0 bases; unmatched bases: 7. Germline V CDR1 and CDR2: SGHRS, YFSETQ. The CDR3 consists of 17 residues. CDR3 in DNA: TGCGCCAGCAGCTTGGCCGGGACAGGCTTAGTGAACACTGAAGCTTTCTTT. This gives the protein CASSLAGTGLVNTEAFF.

The chain recombines TRBV27 with TRBJ2-1; 7 positions agree with TRBD2. J was trimmed by 1 base and V by 10 bases; bases with no gene match: 7. Germline CDR1 MNHEY, CDR2 SMNVEV (reference sequence). The CDR3 totals 14 residues. CDR3 in DNA: TGTGCCACCCGGAGCGGGATGTCCTACAATGAGCAGTTCTTC. It translates to CATRSGMSYNEQFF.

This clonotype occurred once. The chain carries TRBV7-3 and TRBJ2-5; D is unresolved. The CDR3 contains 13 residues. The V end was cut by 4 bases, the J end by 5 bases, with 11 bases between. Per germline, CDR1 SGHTA and CDR2 FQGTGA. The chain's CDR3 is CASSSGRGETQYF. The CDR3 DNA is TGTGCCAGCAGCTCCGGACGTGGGGAGACCCAGTACTTC.

This clonotype is a singleton in its sample. The chain employs TRBV2 and TRBJ1-4, with D hard to call. Between the trimmed V and J ends, which lost 6 bases and 12 bases, there was a span of 17 bases. CDR1 and CDR2 (germline): SNHLY, FYNNEI. CDR3 length: 13 residues. CDR3 coding DNA: TGTGCCAGCAGCCATACAGAACTTCGGGAACTGTTTTTT. Translating gives CASSHTELRELFF.

The CDR3 region has the DNA TGTGCCAGCAGTTACTCGACAGGCCGGCGGCAGGGGAACTATGGCTACACCTTC. It translates to CASSYSTGRRQGNYGYTF. The chain uses TRBV6-2 or TRBV6-3 and TRBJ1-2; possibly TRBD1 for D (6 bases). The CDR3 contains 18 residues. Trimming removed 0 bases at V and 2 bases at J, with 19 bases between. The germline V gene encodes CDR1 MNHEY and CDR2 SVGEGT.

There are a few counts of this clonotype. This chain uses TRBV7-2 with TRBJ2-1; TRBD1 might be the D (6 bases). CDR3 length: 15 residues. Germline CDR1 and CDR2: SGHTA and FQGNSA. V lost 2 bases and J 8 bases, leaving 16 bases between the germline ends. This CDR3 is CASSLKQGPTDEQFF. Here the CDR3 DNA reads TGTGCCAGCAGCTTAAAACAGGGACCTACGGATGAGCAGTTCTTC.

This chain uses TRBV6-5 with TRBJ1-1, with TRBD1 matching over 7 bases. J gave up 4 bases and V 8 bases, and 10 bases lay outside the gene matches. The CDR3 contains 14 residues. The germline gives CDR1 MNHEY, CDR2 SVGAGI. Here the CDR3 DNA reads TGTGCCAGCCGCCACAGGGGCAGTGGCACTGAAGCTTTCTTT. It codes for CASRHRGSGTEAFF.

J is TRBJ2-7 and V is TRBV5-1; 9 bases align to TRBD1. J lost 3 bases, V lost 4 bases, and 8 bases had no gene match. This CDR3 comprises 15 residues. Germline assignment: CDR1 SGHRS and CDR2 YFSETQ. This CDR3 reads CASSAGQGRLYEQYF. In DNA, the CDR3 is TGCGCCAGCAGCGCGGGACAGGGAAGACTCTACGAGCAGTACTTC. The whole variable domain, remainder taken from reference TRBV5-1 and TRBJ2-7, is KAGVTQTPRYLIKTRGQQVTLSCSPISGHRSVSWYQQTPGQGLQFLFEYFSETQRNKGNFPGRFSGRQFSNSRSEMNVSTLELGDSALYLCASSAGQGRLYEQYFGPGTRLTVT.

This chain links TRBV6-5 with TRBJ1-4, with TRBD1 matching 8 bases. The CDR3 loop spans 15 amino acids. Per germline, CDR1 MNHEY and CDR2 SVGAGI. V dropped 4 bases and J dropped 8; count of bases not matched to a gene: 9. CDR3 sequence (DNA): TGTGCCAGCAGTTCACAGGACAGGGTTGGCGAAAAACTGTTTTTT. The encoded protein is CASSSQDRVGEKLFF.

This clonotype was counted a few times. The rearrangement joins TRBV7-2 to TRBJ2-2; 9 bases are shared with TRBD2. Germline-derived CDR1 and CDR2 are SGHTA and FQGNSA. This CDR3 has 15 residues. The ends lost 0 bases at V and 8 bases at J; junction bases unmatched: 4. CDR3 bases: TGTGCCAGCAGCTTAGCGTCTAGCGGGATAGGGGAGCTGTTTTTT. Residues: CASSLASSGIGELFF. Full variable domain (outside the CDR3, taken from reference TRBV7-2 and TRBJ2-2): GAGVSQSPSNKVTEKGKDVELRCDPISGHTALYWYRQSLGQGLEFLIYFQGNSAPDKSGLPSDRFSAERTGGSVSTLTIQRTQQEDSAVYLCASSLASSGIGELFFGEGSRLTVL.

V gene TRBV14 combines with J gene TRBJ2-7; 11 nucleotides agree with TRBD2. The germline gives CDR1 SGHDN, CDR2 FVKESK. V gave up 4 bases and J gave up 7 bases; unmatched junction bases: 24. The CDR3 has 20 amino acids. In nucleotides, the CDR3 is TGTGCCAGCAGCCTCACATCACCGGGACTAGCGGATAACTACGTCTGGGAGCAGTACTTC. Translated: CASSLTSPGLADNYVWEQYF.

At least ten counts were recorded for this clonotype. V usage is TRBV5-5 and J usage is TRBJ2-3, with a weak D call TRBD1 (6 bases). CDR1 is SGHKS, CDR2 YYEKEE, per germline (reference sequence). There are 15 residues in the CDR3. V lost 0 bases to trimming and J lost 4 bases, with 12 bases between them. CDR3 in amino acids: CASSLVARGADTQYF. DNA for the CDR3: TGTGCCAGCAGCTTGGTGGCCAGGGGAGCAGATACGCAGTATTTT.

V usage is TRBV4-3 and J usage is TRBJ2-3, with 7 bases that match TRBD1. The CDR3 has 15 residues. The V gene end was trimmed by 4 bases and the J gene end by 2 bases; junction bases not matched to a gene: 6. In germline, CDR1 is LGHNA, CDR2 YSLEER. CDR3 in amino acids: CASSPRTGATDTQYF. The CDR3 DNA is TGCGCCAGCAGCCCAAGGACAGGTGCCACAGATACGCAGTATTTT.

The chain recombines TRBV20-1 with TRBJ1-2; 10 bases are shared with TRBD1. V lost 5 bases, J lost 8 bases, and 14 bases stayed unmatched. The CDR3 runs 15 residues. CDR1 DFQATT and CDR2 SNEGSKA come from the germline V gene (reference sequence). The CDR3 spells CSAPPSGQGDDGYTF. The CDR3 coding sequence is TGCAGTGCTCCTCCCTCCGGACAGGGGGATGACGGCTACACCTTC.

V gene TRBV20-1 combines with J gene TRBJ2-5; TRBD2 matches at 13 bases. The length of the CDR3 is 15 residues. V lost 3 bases and J lost 3; bases outside the gene matches: 4. Germline CDR1 DFQATT, CDR2 SNEGSKA (reference sequence). CDR3 bases: TGCAGTGCTAGCCGGGGACTAGCGGGGAAAGAGACCCAGTACTTC. Translating gives CSASRGLAGKETQYF.

This sequence joins TRBV7-2 and TRBJ2-2; 9 positions match TRBD2. CDR3 length: 15 amino acids. Looked up from germline, CDR1 is SGHTA and CDR2 is FQGNSA. V shed 3 bases, J shed 5 bases, and the junction held 4 bases outside the gene matches. This CDR3 is CASSFRTSDTGELFF. The CDR3 coding sequence is TGTGCCAGCAGCTTTAGGACTAGCGATACCGGGGAGCTGTTTTTT.

V usage is TRBV30 and J usage is TRBJ1-1; D uncertain. Germline V gene data show CDR1 as GTSNPN and CDR2 as SVGIG (reference sequence). The CDR3 runs 13 residues. Trimming pared 0 bases from V and 7 bases from J, leaving 12 bases between. The CDR3 here is CAWSVLGSLEAFF. In nucleotides, the CDR3 is TGTGCCTGGAGTGTCTTAGGGTCCCTTGAAGCTTTCTTT.

This clonotype was observed at least ten times. The chain links TRBV5-1 to TRBJ2-3; 8 bases line up with TRBD2. The CDR3 consists of 15 residues. After removal of 4 bases from V and 2 bases from J, the junction contained 6 bases not matched to a gene. The germline gives CDR1 SGHRS, CDR2 YFSETQ. The CDR3: CASSVLSGDTDTQYF. In DNA form, the CDR3 reads TGCGCCAGCAGCGTACTTAGCGGGGACACAGATACGCAGTATTTT.

The DNA for the CDR3 is TGTGCCAGCAGCTTATACCCTGTAGGGGCAGGCCCTAACACTGAAGCTTTCTTT. It encodes CASSLYPVGAGPNTEAFF. This chain uses TRBV7-2 with TRBJ1-1; TRBD1 might be the D (5 bases). V lost 2 bases to trimming and J lost 2 bases, with 21 bases between them. The CDR3 is 18 amino acids. Germline V CDR1 and CDR2: SGHTA, FQGNSA.

This chain connects TRBV24-1 to TRBJ2-1; 10 bases are shared with TRBD2. The CDR3 has 16 residues. Germline CDR1 and CDR2: KGHDR and SFDVKD. V was clipped by 4 bases and J by 8 bases; unmatched bases: 10. Here the CDR3 DNA reads TGTGCCACCAGTGACAACGAGCGGGGGGGCCTGGATGAGCAGTTCTTC. This translates into CATSDNERGGLDEQFF.

In its sample, this clonotype was seen many times. The chain employs TRBV5-1 and TRBJ1-1, with 9 bases matching TRBD1. The CDR3 runs to 14 residues. Germline V gene data show CDR1 as SGHRS and CDR2 as YFSETQ. Trimming took 2 bases from V and 4 from J; bases not matched to a gene: 3. CDR3 DNA: TGCGCCAGCAGCTTACAGGGGGCTGGCACTGAAGCTTTCTTT. Its protein product is CASSLQGAGTEAFF.